These 25 T cell receptor beta chains share one sample of origin, sequenced in a study of blood T cells in healthy people across ages. The use of a sample-barcoded 5' primer and a J-beta primer mix characterized a second PCR of roughly 6 to 11 cycles. TCRdb re-called the 5' RACE reads through MiXCR, storing one row per CDR3 protein. The table lists 800,000 to 950,000 distinct CDR3 sequences, 30% to 45% of them singletons, with under 15% in the top ten. Sequenced input: blood. These receptor sequences come from a man aged 18 to 29 in good health.

CDR3 sequence (DNA): TGTGCCAGCAGCCAAATTGGCGGGGGGGCGACGGAGACCCAGTACTTC. Translating it yields CASSQIGGGATETQYF. The rearrangement links TRBV3-1 to TRBJ2-5, with 9 positions matching TRBD2. The length of the CDR3 is 16 residues. J was trimmed by 5 bases and V by 2 bases; bases with no gene match: 9. Germline V CDR1 and CDR2: LGHDT, YNNKEL (reference sequence).

The V call is TRBV10-3, the J call TRBJ2-5; D might be TRBD2 (6 bases). Matching the DNA end better, TRBJ2-1 makes the J call doubtful. The CDR3 consists of 16 residues. In germline, CDR1 is ENHRY, CDR2 SYGVKD. In DNA, the CDR3 is TGTGCCATCAGTGGATCCCTCACGGGGACTCAAGAGACCCAGTTCTTC. Translating gives CAISGSLTGTQETQFF.

The J gene is TRBJ1-2, the V gene TRBV7-2; possible D gene TRBD1, 5 bases. The CDR3 runs 14 residues. Trimming pared 1 base from V and 6 bases from J, leaving 12 bases between. Germline V gives CDR1 SGHTA, CDR2 FQGNSA. CDR3 loop: CASSLGTYEDGYTF. Here the CDR3 DNA reads TGTGCCAGCAGCTTAGGGACATACGAGGATGGCTACACCTTC.

V usage is TRBV27 and J usage is TRBJ2-3; no firm D call. CDR3 length equals 14 residues. Between the trimmed V and J ends, which lost 2 bases and 5 bases, there was a span of 11 bases. Germline values: CDR1 MNHEY, CDR2 SMNVEV (reference sequence). CDR3: CASSLNSAQDTQYF. Written as DNA, the CDR3 is TGTGCCAGCAGTTTAAATTCGGCACAAGATACGCAGTATTTT.

The CDR3 loop reads CASSLTKQQGLKQYF. The CDR3 bases are TGTGCCAGCAGTTTAACTAAACAACAGGGTCTCAAGCAGTACTTC. This chain joins TRBV27 and TRBJ2-7, with D maybe TRBD1 (6 bases). Trimming took off 2 bases at V and 8 bases at J, with 19 bases between the two ends. This CDR3 spans 15 amino acids. The germline gives CDR1 MNHEY, CDR2 SMNVEV (reference sequence).

Many counts were recorded for this clonotype. The CDR3, as DNA: TGTGCCAGCAGCTTAGGCGCGGCTCCTAACTATGGCTACACCTTC. It specifies CASSLGAAPNYGYTF. J is TRBJ1-2 and V is TRBV7-3; D is unresolved. V dropped 2 bases and J dropped 0 bases, with 10 bases sitting between them. Germline loops: CDR1 SGHTA, CDR2 FQGTGA. The CDR3 sequence is 15 residues long.

The sample holds many counts of this clonotype. The gene calls are TRBV4-1 and TRBJ2-1; D is undetermined. The CDR3 covers 13 residues. Per germline, CDR1 MGHRA and CDR2 YSYEKL. Trimming removed 5 bases from V and 7 bases from J, with 12 bases in between. The CDR3 coding sequence is TGCGCCAGCAGCAGGAAGGACGGTAATGAGCAGTTCTTC. Protein sequence: CASSRKDGNEQFF.

The rearrangement uses TRBV20-1 and TRBJ2-7, with 11 nucleotides matching TRBD1. The CDR3 has 15 residues. Losses at the gene ends were 6 bases for V and 4 bases for J; bases not matched to a gene: 11. CDR1 is DFQATT and CDR2 is SNEGSKA in the germline V gene (reference sequence). DNA of the CDR3: TGCAGTGCAAACCCAGGACAGGGGGCATCGTACGAGCAGTACTTC. This sequence encodes CSANPGQGASYEQYF.

J is TRBJ2-1 and V is TRBV2; no clear D. Germline-derived CDR1 and CDR2 are SNHLY and FYNNEI. There are 10 residues in the CDR3. V lost 8 bases, J lost 6 bases, and 5 bases lay in between. The CDR3 is CASLANEQFF. The CDR3 nucleotides read TGTGCCAGCCTTGCCAATGAGCAGTTCTTC.

V gene TRBV20-1 combines with J gene TRBJ2-3; the match to TRBD2 covers 8 bases. Per germline, CDR1 DFQATT and CDR2 SNEGSKA (reference sequence). J gave up 4 bases and V 3 bases, and 12 bases lay outside the gene matches. The CDR3 has 16 amino acids. The CDR3 sequence: CSASRRGSGGSDTQYF. CDR3 DNA sequence: TGCAGTGCTAGCCGCCGTGGGTCGGGAGGGTCAGATACGCAGTATTTT.

The chain joins TRBV10-2 to TRBJ1-6, with D maybe TRBD1 (5 bases). The CDR3 runs 14 residues. CDR1 WSHSY and CDR2 SAAADI come from the germline V gene. V dropped 7 bases and J dropped 6 bases, with 13 bases sitting between them. The CDR3 coding sequence is TGCGCCAGCAAAAAGACAGAACCTAATTCACCCCTCCACTTT. Residues: CASKKTEPNSPLHF.

A remark on this clonotype: Given a much more abundant clone one base away, this may be a read error. The V gene is TRBV12-3 or TRBV12-4, the J gene TRBJ2-5; 9 bases align to TRBD2. V shed 3 bases, J shed 5 bases, and the junction held 4 bases outside the gene matches. The length of the CDR3 is 14 residues. CDR3 sequence reads: CASSFSSGDETQYF. The CDR3 DNA is TGTGCCAGCAGTTTTTCTAGCGGGGACGAGACCCAGTACTTC.

The chain carries TRBV5-6 and TRBJ1-1; D is uncertain. Trimming stripped 0 bases from V and 0 bases from J, with 6 bases between. From germline, CDR1 is SGHDT and CDR2 YYEEEE. The CDR3 has 14 residues. CDR3 sequence (DNA): TGTGCCAGCAGCTTGGAGCGGTTGAACACTGAAGCTTTCTTT. Protein sequence: CASSLERLNTEAFF.

The chain couples TRBV1 to TRBJ2-1. TRBV1 is recorded as a pseudogene. The CDR3 runs 11 residues. The CDR3, as DNA: TGCACCAGCAGCATGATTGGTGAGCAGTTCTTC. Amino acid sequence: CTSSMIGEQFF.

This clonotype was detected only a few times. The CDR3 reads CASGSPTGNSYEQYF. DNA of the CDR3: TGTGCTAGTGGTTCCCCGACAGGGAACTCCTACGAGCAGTACTTC. The V call is TRBV12-5, the J call TRBJ2-7, with TRBD1 matching over 7 bases. J gave up 0 bases and V 4 bases, and 6 bases lay outside the gene matches. The CDR3 runs 15 residues. Germline assignment: CDR1 LGHNT and CDR2 FRNRAP.

This clonotype was counted a few times. V and J are TRBV20-1 and TRBJ1-4; TRBD1 agrees at 7 bases. Germline V gene lookup returns CDR1 DFQATT and CDR2 SNEGSKA (reference sequence). V was pared by 5 bases and J by 7 bases, with 10 bases of the junction left unmatched. The CDR3 has 14 residues. CDR3 amino acids: CSASTGASGEKLFF. The CDR3 region has the DNA TGCAGTGCTTCTACAGGGGCTTCAGGTGAAAAACTGTTTTTT.

In regard to this clonotype: Since a much larger clone is just one base distant, this may be a read error. This chain links TRBV4-3 with TRBJ2-1, with TRBD1 matching over 7 bases. The CDR3 runs to 15 residues. Looked up from germline, CDR1 is LGHNA and CDR2 is YSLEER. Here the CDR3 reads CASSRGQLKYKEQFF. DNA for the CDR3: TGCGCCAGCAGCCGGGGACAGTTAAAATACAAGGAGCAGTTCTTC.

Of note for this clonotype: Being one base from a much bigger clone, this may be a read error. CDR3 sequence (DNA): TGCGCCAGCAAGCTAGGTCTAAACCAAGAGACCCAGTTCTTC. Its protein product is CASKLGLNQETQFF. The genes are TRBV10-2 and TRBJ2-1; D gene uncertain. Trimming shortened V by 7 bases and J by 13 bases, and 23 bases separated the two germline ends. This CDR3 region has 14 residues. Germline V gives CDR1 WSHSY, CDR2 SAAADI.

The V call is TRBV5-1, the J call TRBJ1-2; TRBD1 aligns across 9 bases. This CDR3 has 18 amino acids. Trimming removed 3 bases from V and 0 bases from J; junction bases left unmatched: 12. The germline V gene has CDR1 SGHRS and CDR2 YFSETQ. The CDR3 coding sequence is TGCGCCAGCAGCTCAGCCGGGACAGGGACTGCAGCTAACTATGGCTACACCTTC. Translating it yields CASSSAGTGTAANYGYTF.

This clonotype was picked up a small number of times. The gene calls are TRBV28 and TRBJ1-1; tentative D call: TRBD1 (6 bases). Trimming cost V 5 bases and J 4 bases, with 11 bases left between them. The CDR3 runs 13 residues. The germline CDR1 and CDR2 sequences are MDHEN and SYDVKM. CDR3 amino acids: CASSRGTATEAFF. CDR3 bases: TGTGCCAGCAGTAGGGGGACTGCCACTGAAGCTTTCTTT.

The sample holds a few counts of this clonotype. The rearrangement links TRBV6-2 or TRBV6-3 to TRBJ1-5; a weak D match, TRBD1 (6 bases). Germline V CDR1 and CDR2: MNHEY, SVGEGT. CDR3 length: 13 residues. Trimming left V 8 bases short and J 2 bases short, with 10 bases between. CDR3 residues: CASGRQGNQPQHF. CDR3 DNA: TGTGCCAGCGGTCGACAGGGCAATCAGCCCCAGCATTTT.

The sample holds a few counts of this clonotype. The chain has TRBV5-4 and TRBJ1-1; D ambiguous. This CDR3 spans 15 amino acids. Germline CDR1 reads SGHNT; CDR2 reads YYREEE (reference sequence). The CDR3 region is CAIRAAPRMNTEAFF. CDR3 nucleotides: TGTGCTATTCGGGCGGCACCCCGGATGAACACTGAAGCTTTCTTT.

This clonotype occurred once. This sequence joins TRBV7-2 and TRBJ1-3, with no clear D. This CDR3 spans 16 amino acids. Germline assignment: CDR1 SGHTA and CDR2 FQGNSA. Between the trimmed V and J ends, which lost 0 bases and 2 bases, there was a span of 11 bases. CDR3 DNA: TGTGCCAGCAGCTTAGCGAGCGTCAGAGCTGGAAACACCATATATTTT. Translated: CASSLASVRAGNTIYF.

This sequence joins TRBV7-2 and TRBJ1-1; D unclear. V lost 4 bases and J lost 0, with 9 bases in between. This CDR3 has 14 residues. The V gene's germline CDR1 is SGHTA and CDR2 FQGNSA. CDR3 in amino acids: CASSSRQVNTEAFF. In nucleotides, the CDR3 is TGTGCCAGCAGCTCCCGTCAGGTGAACACTGAAGCTTTCTTT.

The rearrangement uses TRBV2 and TRBJ2-5; 7 nucleotides match TRBD2. The CDR3 has 13 residues. Per the germline V gene, CDR1 is SNHLY and CDR2 is FYNNEI. The V segment lost 6 bases and the J segment 2 bases; nucleotides outside the gene matches: 3. The CDR3 protein is CASRGGGQETQYF. The CDR3 DNA reads TGTGCCAGCAGGGGCGGGGGTCAAGAGACCCAGTACTTC.